This TCR beta chain came from a study of T cell responses to AZD1222 COVID-19 vaccine. Germline loops: CDR1 KGHSH, CDR2 LQKENI. The CDR3 extends over 14 amino acids. V gave up 4 bases and J gave up 2 bases; unmatched junction bases: 5. TCRdb's table, derived via immunoSEQ multiplex PCR, lists solely in-frame clones and lacks some. The sample shows around 100,000 clones, about 86% of them seen only once. The chain is built from TRBV18 and TRBJ2-7, with TRBD1 matching over 7 bases. The receptor was isolated from an adult in good health. This sample comprised peripheral blood, obtained on day 0 of AZD1222 vaccination. The CDR3 protein is CASSRPQGAYEQYF. In DNA form, the CDR3 reads TGTGCCAGCTCACGACCTCAGGGGGCCTACGAGCAGTACTTC.